This record looks at one T cell receptor beta chain sequence and its context. This record comes from a study of T cells in Graves' hyperthyroidism and ophthalmopathy. Amplification of TCR beta CDR3 regions was performed using RNA transcripts as template. Researchers ran a first-round RT-PCR on the TCR CDR3 using the HTBI primer set. TCRdb called the multiplex PCR reads again in MiXCR, with one record for every CDR3 protein. The sample shows hundreds of thousands of distinct CDR3 sequences, around 16% of them seen only once. V was clipped by 5 bases and J by 4 bases; unmatched bases: 10. Germline V CDR1 and CDR2: DFQATT, SNEGSKA (reference sequence). The CDR3 is 16 residues long.

Sequenced material: blood. This clonotype originated in a woman in her thirties or forties with Graves' ophthalmopathy. The chain combines TRBV20-1 with TRBJ2-7, with 14 bases fitting TRBD2. CDR3 bases: TGCAGTGCTTCATATAGACTAGCGGGAGGGAAGTACGAGCAGTACTTC. Translated, it gives CSASYRLAGGKYEQYF.